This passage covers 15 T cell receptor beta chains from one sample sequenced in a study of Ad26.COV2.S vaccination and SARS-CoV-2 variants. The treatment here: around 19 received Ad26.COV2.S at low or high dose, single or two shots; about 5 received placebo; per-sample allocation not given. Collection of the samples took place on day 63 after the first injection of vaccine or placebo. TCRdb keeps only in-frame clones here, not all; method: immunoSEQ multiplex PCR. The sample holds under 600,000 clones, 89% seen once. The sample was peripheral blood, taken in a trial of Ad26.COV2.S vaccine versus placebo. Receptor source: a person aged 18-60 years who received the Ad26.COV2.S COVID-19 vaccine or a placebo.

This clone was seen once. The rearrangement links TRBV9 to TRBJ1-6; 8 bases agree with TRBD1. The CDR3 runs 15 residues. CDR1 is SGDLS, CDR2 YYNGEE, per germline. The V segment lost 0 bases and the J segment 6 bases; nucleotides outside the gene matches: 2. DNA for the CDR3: TGTGCCAGCAGCGTAGGCGGACAGGGTAATTCACCCCTCCACTTT. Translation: CASSVGGQGNSPLHF.

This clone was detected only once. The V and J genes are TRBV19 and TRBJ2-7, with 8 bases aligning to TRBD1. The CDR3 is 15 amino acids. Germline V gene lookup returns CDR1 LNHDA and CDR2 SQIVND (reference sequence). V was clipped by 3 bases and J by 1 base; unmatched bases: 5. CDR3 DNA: TGTGCCAGTAGTATTTCGGACAGGGCGTCCTACGAGCAGTACTTC. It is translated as CASSISDRASYEQYF.

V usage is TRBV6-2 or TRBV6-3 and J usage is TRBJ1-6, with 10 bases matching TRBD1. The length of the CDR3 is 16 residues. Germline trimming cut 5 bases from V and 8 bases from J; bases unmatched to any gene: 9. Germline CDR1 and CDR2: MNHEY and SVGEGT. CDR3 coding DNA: TGTGCCAGCAGTCCGGACCTGGGACAGGGGTATTCACCCCTCCACTTT. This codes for CASSPDLGQGYSPLHF.

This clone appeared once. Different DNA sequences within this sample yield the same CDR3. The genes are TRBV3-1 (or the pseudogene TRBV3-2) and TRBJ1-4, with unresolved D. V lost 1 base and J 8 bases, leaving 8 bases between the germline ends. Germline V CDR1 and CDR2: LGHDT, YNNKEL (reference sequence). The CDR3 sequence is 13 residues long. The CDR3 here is CASSQGGVEKLFF. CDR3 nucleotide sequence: TGTGCCAGCAGCCAAGGCGGGGTAGAAAAACTGTTTTTT.

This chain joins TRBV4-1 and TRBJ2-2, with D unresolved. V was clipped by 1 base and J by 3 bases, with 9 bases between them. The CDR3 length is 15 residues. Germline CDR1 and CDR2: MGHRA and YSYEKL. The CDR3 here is CASSQVATYTGELFF. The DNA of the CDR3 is TGCGCCAGCAGCCAAGTTGCGACATACACCGGGGAGCTGTTTTTT.

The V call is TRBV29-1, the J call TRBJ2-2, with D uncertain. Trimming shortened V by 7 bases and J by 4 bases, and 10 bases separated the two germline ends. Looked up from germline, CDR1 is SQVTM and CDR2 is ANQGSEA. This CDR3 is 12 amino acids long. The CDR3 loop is CSGGFFTGELFF. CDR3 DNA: TGCAGCGGAGGTTTTTTCACCGGGGAGCTGTTTTTT.

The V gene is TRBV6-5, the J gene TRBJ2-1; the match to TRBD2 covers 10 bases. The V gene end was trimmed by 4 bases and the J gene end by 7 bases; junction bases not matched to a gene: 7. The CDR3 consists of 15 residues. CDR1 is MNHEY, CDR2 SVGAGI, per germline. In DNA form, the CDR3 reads TGTGCCAGCAGTTTTAGCGGGAGGCTGCGTAATGAGCAGTTCTTC. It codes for CASSFSGRLRNEQFF.

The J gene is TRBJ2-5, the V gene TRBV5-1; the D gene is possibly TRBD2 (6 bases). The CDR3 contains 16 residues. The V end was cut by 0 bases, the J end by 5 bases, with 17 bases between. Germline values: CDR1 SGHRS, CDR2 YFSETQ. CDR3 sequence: CASSLGRGAVGETQYF. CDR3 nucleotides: TGCGCCAGCAGCTTGGGGAGGGGCGCGGTGGGGGAGACCCAGTACTTC.

The CDR3 DNA sequence: TGTGCCAGCAGCCCCCGCGTGGCCTACGAGCAGTACTTC. Amino acids: CASSPRVAYEQYF. The chain uses TRBV7-2 and TRBJ2-7, with D uncertain. CDR3 length: 13 residues. Trimming left V 5 bases short and J 2 bases short, with 10 bases between. Germline CDR1 reads SGHTA; CDR2 reads FQGNSA.

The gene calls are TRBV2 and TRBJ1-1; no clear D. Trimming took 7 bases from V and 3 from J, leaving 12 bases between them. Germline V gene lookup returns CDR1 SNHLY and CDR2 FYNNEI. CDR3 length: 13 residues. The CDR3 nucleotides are TGTGCCAGCACCATTAGGGTAGACACTGAAGCTTTCTTT. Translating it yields CASTIRVDTEAFF.

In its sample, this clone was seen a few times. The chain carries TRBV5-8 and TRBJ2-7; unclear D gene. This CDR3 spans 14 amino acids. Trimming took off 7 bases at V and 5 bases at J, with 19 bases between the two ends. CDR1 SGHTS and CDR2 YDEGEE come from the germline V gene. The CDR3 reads CASLRRPPRNEQYF. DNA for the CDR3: TGTGCCAGCCTCCGCCGGCCCCCGAGAAACGAGCAGTACTTC. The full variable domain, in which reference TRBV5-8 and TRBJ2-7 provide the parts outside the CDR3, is EAGVTQSPTHLIKTRGQQATLRCSPISGHTSVYWYQQALGLGLQFLLWYDEGEERNRGNFPPRFSGRQFPNYSSELNVNALELEDSALYLCASLRRPPRNEQYFGPGTRLTVT.

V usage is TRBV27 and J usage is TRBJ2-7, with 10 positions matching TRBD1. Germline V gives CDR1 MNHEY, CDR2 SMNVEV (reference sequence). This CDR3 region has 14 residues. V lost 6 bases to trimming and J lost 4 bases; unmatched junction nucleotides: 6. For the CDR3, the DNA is TGTGCCAGCAGGAGAGACAGGGGGCTGTACGAGCAGTACTTC. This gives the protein CASRRDRGLYEQYF.

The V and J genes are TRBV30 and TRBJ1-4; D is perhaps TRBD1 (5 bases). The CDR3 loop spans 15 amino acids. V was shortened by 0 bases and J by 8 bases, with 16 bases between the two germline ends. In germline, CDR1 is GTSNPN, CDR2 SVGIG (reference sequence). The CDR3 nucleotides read TGTGCCTGGAGTGTACTGCAGGGAGCGGGGGAAAAACTGTTTTTT. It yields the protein CAWSVLQGAGEKLFF. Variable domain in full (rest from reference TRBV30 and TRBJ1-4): SQTIHQWPATLVQPVGSPLSLECTVEGTSNPNLYWYRQAAGRGLQLLFYSVGIGQISSEVPQNLSASRPQDRQFILSSKKLLLSDSGFYLCAWSVLQGAGEKLFFGSGTQLSVL.

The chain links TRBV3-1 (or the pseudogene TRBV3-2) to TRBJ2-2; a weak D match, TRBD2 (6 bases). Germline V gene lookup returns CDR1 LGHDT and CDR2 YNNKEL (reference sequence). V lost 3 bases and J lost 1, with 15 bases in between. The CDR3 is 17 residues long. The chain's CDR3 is CASSHPSRGMNTGELFF. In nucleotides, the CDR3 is TGTGCCAGCAGCCACCCCTCTCGGGGGATGAACACCGGGGAGCTGTTTTTT.

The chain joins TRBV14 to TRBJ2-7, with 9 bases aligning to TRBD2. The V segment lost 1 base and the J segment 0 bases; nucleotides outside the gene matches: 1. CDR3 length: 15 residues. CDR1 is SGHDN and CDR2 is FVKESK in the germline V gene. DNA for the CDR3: TGTGCCAGCAGCCAAGGGCGGGGGGGCTCCTACGAGCAGTACTTC. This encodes CASSQGRGGSYEQYF. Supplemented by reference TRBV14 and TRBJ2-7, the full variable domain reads EAGVTQFPSHSVIEKGQTVTLRCDPISGHDNLYWYRRVMGKEIKFLLHFVKESKQDESGMPNNRFLAERTGGTYSTLKVQPAELEDSGVYFCASSQGRGGSYEQYFGPGTRLTVT.